This TCR beta chain is from a study of cytomegalovirus exposure and HLA in healthy donors. The PCR was carried out with 60 Vbeta primers and 13 Jbeta primers. The repertoire was sequenced with immunoSEQ multiplex PCR; TCRdb's copy has only in-frame clones and lacks some. The sample has some 180,000 clones, under 80% seen once. The J segment lost 4 bases and the V segment lost 6 bases, leaving 11 bases of the junction unmatched. The germline V gene has CDR1 KGHSH and CDR2 LQKENI. The length of the CDR3 is 16 residues. The V and J genes are TRBV18 and TRBJ1-2, with 10 bases that match TRBD1. This clonotype was obtained from a woman aged 30 to 39 in good health and CMV-seropositive. Material for sequencing was PBMCs. CDR3 nucleotide sequence: TGTGCCAGCTCTACCGGACCCCGGGACAGGGGCTATGGCTACACCTTC. Translating gives CASSTGPRDRGYGYTF.